The clone carrying this TCR beta chain was counted many times. What it binds is unknown. The germline V and J ends were trimmed by 2 bases and 1 base, with 11 bases remaining between them. CDR3 size: 16 residues. CDR1 KGHSH and CDR2 LQKENI come from the germline V gene. This specimen belongs to a study of T cell repertoires in cytomegalovirus infection. Study information: TCR beta signatures that were public indicated CMV infection and matching HLA type.

TCRdb called the reads again in MiXCR, with one record for every CDR3 protein. The data hold about 270,000 distinct CDR3 sequences, with about 20% observed a single time. Study outcomes and limitations: Based on cumulative public TCR beta family frequency, carriers of CMV plus the relevant HLA were identified. There were HLA-C-restricted CMV-specific TCR beta clonotypes dominating the ex vivo response.

This sample comprised cultured PBMCs, obtained from culture after CMV antigen stimulation. This chain uses TRBV18 with TRBJ1-4, with D possibly being TRBD1 (6 bases). This clonotype was obtained from a human donor in good health (CMV status not recorded). Some clones in this sample may be carry-over from other donors' samples. The CDR3 DNA sequence: TGTGCCAGCTCACCAACTACAGGGTTAACTAATGAAAAACTGTTTTTT. Translating it yields CASSPTTGLTNEKLFF.